The clone carrying this TCR beta chain was seen more than once but under ten times. Regions amplified from RNA transcripts were the TCR beta CDR3 regions. The TCR CDR3 was amplified in a first-round RT-PCR using the HTBI primer set. TCRdb re-called the multiplex PCR reads with MiXCR, one entry per CDR3 protein. The sample holds about 720,000 distinct CDR3 sequences, roughly 15% seen once. Diagnosis rested on symptoms, serum thyroxine and TRAb, thyroid ultrasound, and orbital computed tomography. The record originates from a study of T cells in Graves' hyperthyroidism and ophthalmopathy. In germline, CDR1 is LGHNA, CDR2 YNFKEQ. Trimming pared 0 bases from V and 3 bases from J, leaving 10 bases between. CDR3 size: 15 residues.

The specimen was blood. The source of this sequence is a man between 18 and 35 years old with Graves' hyperthyroidism. The V and J genes are TRBV4-2 and TRBJ2-3; no firm D call. The CDR3 DNA sequence: TGTGCCAGCAGCCAAGATCGGATGACTACAGATACGCAGTATTTT. Residues: CASSQDRMTTDTQYF.